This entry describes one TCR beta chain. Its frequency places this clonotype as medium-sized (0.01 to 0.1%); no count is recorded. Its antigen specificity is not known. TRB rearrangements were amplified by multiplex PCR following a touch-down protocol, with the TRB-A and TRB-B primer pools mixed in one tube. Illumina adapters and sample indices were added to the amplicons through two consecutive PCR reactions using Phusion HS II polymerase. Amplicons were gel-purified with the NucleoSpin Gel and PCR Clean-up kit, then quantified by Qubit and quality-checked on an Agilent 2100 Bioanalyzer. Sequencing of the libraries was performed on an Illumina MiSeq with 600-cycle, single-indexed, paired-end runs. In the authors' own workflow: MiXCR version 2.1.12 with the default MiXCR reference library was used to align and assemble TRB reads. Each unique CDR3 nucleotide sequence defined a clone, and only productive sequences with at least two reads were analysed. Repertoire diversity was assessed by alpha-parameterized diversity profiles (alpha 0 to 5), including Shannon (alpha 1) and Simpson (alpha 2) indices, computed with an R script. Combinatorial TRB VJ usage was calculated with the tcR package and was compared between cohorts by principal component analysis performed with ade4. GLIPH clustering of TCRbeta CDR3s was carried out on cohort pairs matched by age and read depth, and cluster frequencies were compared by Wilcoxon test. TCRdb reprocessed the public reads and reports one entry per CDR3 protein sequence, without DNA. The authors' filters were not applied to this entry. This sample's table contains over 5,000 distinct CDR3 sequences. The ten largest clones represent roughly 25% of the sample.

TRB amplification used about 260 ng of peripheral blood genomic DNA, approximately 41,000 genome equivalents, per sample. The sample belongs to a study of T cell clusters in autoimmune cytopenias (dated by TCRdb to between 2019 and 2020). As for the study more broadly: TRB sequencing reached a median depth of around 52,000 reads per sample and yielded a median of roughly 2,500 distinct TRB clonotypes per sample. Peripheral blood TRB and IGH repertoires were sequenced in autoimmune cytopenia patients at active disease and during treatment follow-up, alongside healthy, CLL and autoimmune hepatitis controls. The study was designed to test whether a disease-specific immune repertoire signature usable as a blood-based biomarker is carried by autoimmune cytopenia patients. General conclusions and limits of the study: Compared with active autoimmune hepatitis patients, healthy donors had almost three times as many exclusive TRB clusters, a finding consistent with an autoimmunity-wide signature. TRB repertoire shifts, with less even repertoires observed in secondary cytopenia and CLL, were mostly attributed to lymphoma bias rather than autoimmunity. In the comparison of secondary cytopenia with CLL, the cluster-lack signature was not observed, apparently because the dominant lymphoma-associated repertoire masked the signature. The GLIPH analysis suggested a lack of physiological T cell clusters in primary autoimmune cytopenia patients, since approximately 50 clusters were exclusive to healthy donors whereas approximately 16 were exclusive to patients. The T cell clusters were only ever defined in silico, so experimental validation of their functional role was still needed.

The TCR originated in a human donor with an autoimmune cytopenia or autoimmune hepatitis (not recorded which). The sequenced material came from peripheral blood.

CDR3 sequence: CASSLETGTAGNTIYF. Here the chain combines TRBV7-6 and TRBJ1-3; there is no DNA to check the TCRdb D call of TRBD1. CDR1 SGHVS and CDR2 FNYEAQ were looked up in the germline V gene. The CDR3 holds 16 amino acids from the cysteine to the phenylalanine. There is no recorded DNA.